This is a list of T cell receptor beta chains from one sample in a study of shared T cell receptors in the human thymus. Libraries were prepared by immunoSEQ multiplex PCR; TCRdb keeps only in-frame clonotypes and omits some of them. The sample lists roughly 700,000 clones, 85% to 90% occurring once. These sequences were also reported in another study, on human thymus T cells.

Sequenced material: thymocytes. The receptors were gathered from a boy less than two years old with a congenital heart defect. CDR3s include the opening cysteine and the closing phenylalanine or tryptophan. Each record gives: D gene, J gene, CDR3 length, clone size, V gene, CDR3 protein, CDR3 DNA. D genes are given only for firm matches. Clone size is stated in some rows and not others, as once, few, many or a class when expanded.

d_gene: TRBD1; j_gene: TRBJ2-6; len: 15; abundance: .; v_gene: TRBV27; CDR3aa: CASTGQGSGANVLTF; CDR3nt: TGTGCCAGTACGGGACAGGGGTCTGGGGCCAACGTCCTGACTTTC
d_gene: .; j_gene: TRBJ2-7; len: 18; abundance: .; v_gene: TRBV4-2; CDR3aa: CASSQDPANLGECYEQYF; CDR3nt: TGTGCCAGCAGCCAAGACCCGGCGAACCTAGGGGAATGCTACGAGCAGTACTTC
d_gene: .; j_gene: TRBJ2-3; len: 15; abundance: .; v_gene: TRBV9; CDR3aa: CASSRWVALTDTQYF; CDR3nt: TGTGCCAGCAGCCGTTGGGTAGCCCTCACAGATACGCAGTATTTT
d_gene: TRBD2; j_gene: TRBJ2-2; len: 19; abundance: .; v_gene: TRBV5-1; CDR3aa: CASSFPGTSGDLNTGELFF; CDR3nt: TGCGCCAGCAGCTTCCCCGGGACTAGCGGGGATTTAAACACCGGGGAGCTGTTTTTT
d_gene: .; j_gene: TRBJ2-5; len: 15; abundance: .; v_gene: TRBV30; CDR3aa: CAWSVSGQGGETQYF; CDR3nt: TGTGCCTGGAGTGTATCGGGGCAGGGAGGAGAGACCCAGTACTTC
d_gene: TRBD2; j_gene: TRBJ2-5; len: 15; abundance: .; v_gene: TRBV9; CDR3aa: CASSPPTSGIETQYF; CDR3nt: TGTGCCAGCAGCCCACCCACCAGCGGGATTGAGACCCAGTACTTC
d_gene: .; j_gene: TRBJ2-7; len: 14; abundance: .; v_gene: TRBV5-6; CDR3aa: CASSFYPRENEQYF; CDR3nt: TGTGCCAGCAGCTTCTACCCCCGGGAGAACGAGCAGTACTTC
d_gene: TRBD1; j_gene: TRBJ1-2; len: 13; abundance: few; v_gene: TRBV27; CDR3aa: CASSPGQVHGYTF; CDR3nt: TGTGCCAGCAGTCCAGGACAGGTTCATGGCTACACCTTC
d_gene: .; j_gene: TRBJ2-7; len: 18; abundance: .; v_gene: TRBV27; CDR3aa: CASSLGRRAERWSYEQYF; CDR3nt: TGTGCCAGCAGTTTAGGTCGCCGCGCGGAGCGTTGGAGCTACGAGCAGTACTTC
d_gene: TRBD2; j_gene: TRBJ2-7; len: 16; abundance: .; v_gene: TRBV27; CDR3aa: CASNQTPSGRVCEQYF; CDR3nt: TGTGCCAGCAACCAAACGCCTAGCGGGAGGGTGTGCGAGCAGTACTTC
d_gene: .; j_gene: TRBJ2-7; len: 15; abundance: .; v_gene: TRBV28; CDR3aa: CASSSRLRGTYEQYF; CDR3nt: TGTGCCAGCAGTTCTAGGTTACGGGGGACCTACGAGCAGTACTTC
d_gene: TRBD1; j_gene: TRBJ1-4; len: 13; abundance: .; v_gene: TRBV2; CDR3aa: CASSRQGGEKLFF; CDR3nt: TGTGCCAGCAGTCGACAGGGGGGTGAAAAACTGTTTTTT
d_gene: .; j_gene: TRBJ1-5; len: 15; abundance: .; v_gene: TRBV28; CDR3aa: CASSLFGLPDQPQHF; CDR3nt: TGTGCCAGCAGTTTATTCGGTCTTCCCGATCAGCCCCAGCATTTT
d_gene: .; j_gene: TRBJ2-1; len: 14; abundance: .; v_gene: TRBV7-9; CDR3aa: CASSATSTYNEQFF; CDR3nt: TGTGCCAGCAGCGCAACTAGCACCTACAATGAGCAGTTCTTC
d_gene: .; j_gene: TRBJ2-3; len: 12; abundance: .; v_gene: TRBV4-3; CDR3aa: CASSQRPGTQYF; CDR3nt: TGCGCCAGCAGCCAAAGACCGGGTACGCAGTATTTT
d_gene: .; j_gene: TRBJ1-2; len: 13; abundance: few; v_gene: TRBV5-8; CDR3aa: CASSLGLIYGYTF; CDR3nt: TGTGCCAGCAGCTTGGGACTTATCTATGGCTACACCTTC
d_gene: .; j_gene: TRBJ2-1; len: 17; abundance: .; v_gene: TRBV14; CDR3aa: CASSQTGTKDTHNEQFF; CDR3nt: TGTGCCAGCAGCCAGACCGGGACAAAAGACACACACAATGAGCAGTTCTTC
d_gene: TRBD1; j_gene: TRBJ2-7; len: 17; abundance: .; v_gene: TRBV6-1; CDR3aa: CASSEADQGARNYEQYF; CDR3nt: TGTGCCAGCAGTGAAGCGGATCAGGGGGCAAGGAACTACGAGCAGTACTTC
d_gene: TRBD1; j_gene: TRBJ2-1; len: 16; abundance: .; v_gene: TRBV28; CDR3aa: CASTVLRTGIVHEQFF; CDR3nt: TGTGCCAGCACCGTGCTCCGGACAGGGATTGTCCATGAGCAGTTCTTC
d_gene: .; j_gene: TRBJ1-2; len: 17; abundance: .; v_gene: TRBV5-8; CDR3aa: CASSLLRMTGANYGYTF; CDR3nt: TGTGCCAGCAGCTTGCTGAGAATGACGGGAGCAAACTATGGCTACACCTTC
d_gene: .; j_gene: TRBJ2-3; len: 14; abundance: .; v_gene: TRBV30; CDR3aa: CAWSGAGGGNTQYF; CDR3nt: TGTGCCTGGAGTGGGGCAGGTGGTGGTAATACGCAGTATTTT
d_gene: TRBD1; j_gene: TRBJ2-3; len: 13; abundance: .; v_gene: TRBV29-1; CDR3aa: CSGRAGGSDTQYF; CDR3nt: TGCAGCGGACGCGCAGGGGGCTCAGATACGCAGTATTTT
d_gene: TRBD2; j_gene: TRBJ2-1; len: 15; abundance: .; v_gene: TRBV10-2; CDR3aa: CASTGLAGGPGEQFF; CDR3nt: TGCGCCAGCACCGGACTAGCGGGAGGGCCAGGTGAGCAGTTCTTC
d_gene: .; j_gene: TRBJ2-7; len: 14; abundance: .; v_gene: TRBV11-2; CDR3aa: CASSLGDLSYEQYF; CDR3nt: TGTGCCAGCAGCTTAGGGGACTTATCCTACGAGCAGTACTTC
d_gene: TRBD2; j_gene: TRBJ2-5; len: 17; abundance: .; v_gene: TRBV11-2; CDR3aa: CASSLGGTSGTRKTQYF; CDR3nt: TGTGCCAGCAGCTTAGGGGGGACTAGCGGGACCCGGAAGACCCAGTACTTC
d_gene: TRBD2; j_gene: TRBJ2-7; len: 11; abundance: .; v_gene: TRBV20-1; CDR3aa: CSVKAGDEQYF; CDR3nt: TGCAGTGTAAAAGCGGGAGACGAGCAGTACTTC
d_gene: .; j_gene: TRBJ2-3; len: 18; abundance: .; v_gene: TRBV28; CDR3aa: CASGAAGGERELTDTQYF; CDR3nt: TGTGCCAGCGGTGCTGCAGGGGGGGAGCGGGAGTTAACAGATACGCAGTATTTT
d_gene: .; j_gene: TRBJ2-1; len: 19; abundance: .; v_gene: TRBV4-3; CDR3aa: CASSQGRQGGQPTYNEQFF; CDR3nt: TGCGCCAGCAGCCAAGGTCGGCAGGGGGGTCAGCCGACGTACAATGAGCAGTTCTTC
d_gene: TRBD2; j_gene: TRBJ2-3; len: 16; abundance: .; v_gene: TRBV11-2; CDR3aa: CASSYAPSGSTDTQYF; CDR3nt: TGTGCCAGCAGCTACGCCCCTAGCGGCAGCACAGATACGCAGTATTTT
d_gene: TRBD1; j_gene: TRBJ1-4; len: 15; abundance: .; v_gene: TRBV25-1; CDR3aa: CASSPSGQGVEKLFF; CDR3nt: TGTGCCAGCAGCCCTTCGGGACAGGGTGTAGAAAAACTGTTTTTT
d_gene: .; j_gene: TRBJ2-1; len: 17; abundance: few; v_gene: TRBV12-5; CDR3aa: CASGLVNLQEEYNEQFF; CDR3nt: TGTGCTAGTGGTTTGGTTAATCTGCAGGAGGAGTACAATGAGCAGTTCTTC
d_gene: .; j_gene: TRBJ2-7; len: 10; abundance: .; v_gene: TRBV19; CDR3aa: CASTAAGEYF; CDR3nt: TGTGCCAGTACTGCTGCAGGTGAGTACTTC
d_gene: .; j_gene: TRBJ1-2; len: 13; abundance: .; v_gene: TRBV5-8; CDR3aa: CASSSWGEDGYTF; CDR3nt: TGTGCCAGCAGCTCATGGGGGGAAGATGGCTACACCTTC
d_gene: .; j_gene: TRBJ2-7; len: 15; abundance: .; v_gene: TRBV4-2; CDR3aa: CASSQERDSRYEQYF; CDR3nt: TGTGCCAGCAGCCAAGAAAGAGATAGCCGATACGAGCAGTACTTC
d_gene: .; j_gene: TRBJ2-1; len: 11; abundance: .; v_gene: TRBV5-8; CDR3aa: CASSLVGAWLF; CDR3nt: TGTGCCAGCAGCTTGGTGGGAGCATGGCTCTTC
d_gene: TRBD2; j_gene: TRBJ2-1; len: 15; abundance: .; v_gene: TRBV11-3; CDR3aa: CASSLGQRGLRGQFF; CDR3nt: TGTGCCAGCAGCTTAGGACAGCGGGGTCTTAGGGGGCAGTTCTTC
d_gene: TRBD2; j_gene: TRBJ2-1; len: 17; abundance: .; v_gene: TRBV10-3; CDR3aa: CAISPLTSGSSYNEQFF; CDR3nt: TGTGCCATCAGTCCTTTGACTAGCGGGAGCTCCTACAATGAGCAGTTCTTC
d_gene: TRBD1; j_gene: TRBJ2-7; len: 18; abundance: .; v_gene: TRBV27; CDR3aa: CASASTDSDRTPSYEQYF; CDR3nt: TGTGCCAGCGCGTCAACCGACTCGGACAGGACTCCCTCCTACGAGCAGTACTTC
d_gene: TRBD2; j_gene: TRBJ2-7; len: 17; abundance: .; v_gene: TRBV29-1; CDR3aa: CSVETGTSGRINYEQYF; CDR3nt: TGCAGCGTTGAGACAGGGACTAGCGGGAGGATAAACTACGAGCAGTACTTC
d_gene: TRBD2; j_gene: TRBJ2-7; len: 17; abundance: .; v_gene: TRBV5-6; CDR3aa: CASSLYLAGGTSYEQYF; CDR3nt: TGTGCCAGCAGCTTGTACCTAGCGGGAGGAACCTCCTACGAGCAGTACTTC
d_gene: TRBD1; j_gene: TRBJ1-3; len: 14; abundance: once; v_gene: TRBV7-9; CDR3aa: CASSPQGAGNTIYF; CDR3nt: TGTGCCAGCAGCCCACAGGGGGCCGGAAACACCATATATTTT
d_gene: .; j_gene: TRBJ2-7; len: 16; abundance: .; v_gene: TRBV28; CDR3aa: CASSPDAEGAPYEQYF; CDR3nt: TGTGCCAGCAGTCCCGATGCGGAGGGGGCACCCTACGAGCAGTACTTC
d_gene: TRBD2; j_gene: TRBJ2-2; len: 17; abundance: .; v_gene: TRBV5-5; CDR3aa: CASSSLTSGANTGELFF; CDR3nt: TGTGCCAGCAGCTCACTAACTAGCGGGGCCAACACCGGGGAGCTGTTTTTT
d_gene: TRBD2; j_gene: TRBJ2-3; len: 17; abundance: .; v_gene: TRBV28; CDR3aa: CASYHRGLAGISDTQYF; CDR3nt: TGTGCCAGCTATCACCGGGGACTAGCGGGAATCTCCGATACGCAGTATTTT
d_gene: .; j_gene: TRBJ2-3; len: 10; abundance: .; v_gene: TRBV20-1; CDR3aa: CSARVRTQYF; CDR3nt: TGCAGTGCTAGGGTGCGTACGCAGTATTTT
d_gene: TRBD2; j_gene: TRBJ2-7; len: 19; abundance: .; v_gene: TRBV5-6; CDR3aa: CASRPGLAGAAPLPYEQYF; CDR3nt: TGTGCCAGCAGGCCGGGACTAGCGGGAGCGGCCCCTCTTCCCTACGAGCAGTACTTC
d_gene: TRBD1; j_gene: TRBJ1-2; len: 13; abundance: .; v_gene: TRBV27; CDR3aa: CASSKQGPVGYTF; CDR3nt: TGTGCCAGCAGCAAACAGGGGCCGGTTGGCTACACCTTC
d_gene: TRBD1; j_gene: TRBJ1-3; len: 20; abundance: .; v_gene: TRBV15; CDR3aa: CATSKKLVGGQGDSGNTIYF; CDR3nt: TGTGCCACCAGCAAGAAGCTTGTAGGCGGACAGGGGGACTCTGGAAACACCATATATTTT
d_gene: TRBD2; j_gene: TRBJ2-2; len: 19; abundance: .; v_gene: TRBV7-2; CDR3aa: CASSLSRLAGRRPTGELFF; CDR3nt: TGTGCCAGCAGCTTAAGTCGACTAGCGGGACGACGACCCACCGGGGAGCTGTTTTTT
d_gene: .; j_gene: TRBJ2-1; len: 11; abundance: .; v_gene: TRBV20-1; CDR3aa: CSARDFYEQFF; CDR3nt: TGCAGTGCTAGAGATTTCTATGAGCAGTTCTTC
d_gene: TRBD2; j_gene: TRBJ2-3; len: 15; abundance: .; v_gene: TRBV4-3; CDR3aa: CASSPAGVFPDTQYF; CDR3nt: TGCGCCAGCAGCCCCGCGGGGGTTTTTCCGGATACGCAGTATTTT
d_gene: .; j_gene: TRBJ1-3; len: 14; abundance: .; v_gene: TRBV25-1; CDR3aa: CASSDPPAGNTIYF; CDR3nt: TGTGCCAGCAGTGACCCGCCGGCTGGAAACACCATATATTTT
d_gene: TRBD2; j_gene: TRBJ2-1; len: 15; abundance: .; v_gene: TRBV4-3; CDR3aa: CASSLGLAGDNEQFF; CDR3nt: TGCGCCAGCAGCCTCGGGTTAGCGGGAGACAATGAGCAGTTCTTC
d_gene: .; j_gene: TRBJ1-1; len: 15; abundance: .; v_gene: TRBV27; CDR3aa: CASSSRQDLNTEAFF; CDR3nt: TGTGCCAGCAGCTCTCGACAGGACTTGAACACTGAAGCTTTCTTT
d_gene: TRBD2; j_gene: TRBJ2-7; len: 14; abundance: .; v_gene: TRBV5-1; CDR3aa: CASSLISGIYEQYF; CDR3nt: TGCGCCAGCAGCTTGATTAGCGGGATCTACGAGCAGTACTTC
d_gene: TRBD2; j_gene: TRBJ2-1; len: 16; abundance: .; v_gene: TRBV4-1; CDR3aa: CASSATSGRALVEQFF; CDR3nt: TGCGCCAGCAGCGCCACTAGCGGGAGGGCCCTCGTTGAGCAGTTCTTC
d_gene: .; j_gene: TRBJ2-3; len: 14; abundance: .; v_gene: TRBV10-2; CDR3aa: CASGIGAVIDTQYF; CDR3nt: TGCGCCAGCGGAATCGGAGCGGTCATAGATACGCAGTATTTT